Listed below are T cell receptor beta chains from one sample, sequenced in a study of blood T cell repertoires in COVID-19. The protocol was immunoSEQ multiplex PCR, while the TCRdb copy is restricted to in-frame clones and leaves out a portion. The sample has 200,000 to 300,000 clones; about 90% are singletons. Material: PBMCs or T cells enriched from blood (not recorded which). The receptor set was obtained from a woman aged 40-49 years with acute COVID-19. Both conserved end residues are part of each CDR3. A D gene is named only where the DNA matches it firmly. Rows give clone size only sometimes, using once, few, many, or a class for an expanded clone.

CATSRGPNSPLHF,TGTGCCACCAGCAGGGGGCCCAATTCACCCCTCCACTTT,TRBV15,NA,13,NA,TRBJ1-6
CASTGTSGRVLSYNEQFF,TGTGCCAGTACCGGGACTAGCGGGAGGGTCCTCTCCTACAATGAGCAGTTCTTC,TRBV19,TRBD2,18,NA,TRBJ2-1
CASSLEYRSSYNEQFF,TGCGCCAGCAGCTTGGAATACAGGAGCTCCTACAATGAGCAGTTCTTC,TRBV5-1,NA,16,once,TRBJ2-1
CATSKGLAGVQETQYF,TGTGCCACCAGCAAGGGACTAGCGGGAGTTCAGGAGACCCAGTACTTC,TRBV15,TRBD2,16,NA,TRBJ2-5
CASSLGGTNVGEQYF,TGCGCCAGCAGCTTGGGAGGGACAAATGTTGGCGAGCAGTACTTC,TRBV5-1,NA,15,many,TRBJ2-7
CASSFGSGGFSYEQYF,TGTGCCAGCAGCTTTGGAAGCGGGGGGTTTTCCTACGAGCAGTACTTC,TRBV5-8,TRBD2,16,NA,TRBJ2-7
CATSDSGQAYGYTF,TGTGCCACCAGTGACTCGGGACAGGCCTATGGCTACACCTTC,TRBV24-1,TRBD1,14,NA,TRBJ1-2
CASSHTGGENTEAFF,TGTGCCAGCAGCCACACAGGGGGCGAGAACACTGAAGCTTTCTTT,TRBV14,TRBD1,15,once,TRBJ1-1
CASSLFGGAVNQPQHF,TGTGCCAGCAGTTTATTCGGGGGGGCCGTCAATCAGCCCCAGCATTTT,TRBV27,NA,16,NA,TRBJ1-5
CASSHGLAGIYEQYF,TGCGCCAGCAGCCACGGACTAGCGGGAATCTACGAGCAGTACTTC,TRBV5-1,TRBD2,15,NA,TRBJ2-7
CASKRIQRRTDTQYF,TGTGCCAGCAAGCGAATCCAGCGGCGCACAGATACGCAGTATTTT,TRBV12-1,NA,15,once,TRBJ2-3
CASSSEGALYEQYF,TGTGCCAGCAGCAGCGAGGGGGCTTTATACGAGCAGTACTTC,TRBV7-9,TRBD1,14,NA,TRBJ2-7
CASSLAVRPNYGYTF,TGTGCCAGCAGCTTGGCCGTCAGGCCCAACTATGGCTACACCTTC,TRBV5-5,NA,15,NA,TRBJ1-2
CASGPSGNNEQFF,TGCGCCAGCGGGCCTAGCGGGAACAATGAGCAGTTCTTC,TRBV5-1,TRBD2,13,NA,TRBJ2-1
CASSESTSGRAGDEQFF,TGCGCCAGCAGTGAGTCGACTAGCGGGAGGGCCGGCGATGAGCAGTTCTTC,TRBV10-2,TRBD2,17,once,TRBJ2-1
CASSPPDRSNTGELFF,TGCGCCAGCAGCCCCCCGGACAGGTCGAACACCGGGGAGCTGTTTTTT,TRBV5-1,TRBD1,16,NA,TRBJ2-2
CASSDGAGGHEQFF,TGTGCCAGCAGTGACGGCGCGGGGGGTCATGAGCAGTTCTTC,TRBV6-1,TRBD2,14,few,TRBJ2-1
CASRDRGAGELFF,TGTGCCAGCAGAGACAGGGGGGCCGGGGAGCTGTTTTTT,TRBV2,TRBD1,13,NA,TRBJ2-2
CATSRGSGYTGELFF,TGTGCCACCAGCAGAGGCAGCGGCTACACCGGGGAGCTGTTTTTT,TRBV15,NA,15,NA,TRBJ2-2
CASSQGSETGFYEQYF,TGTGCCAGCAGCCAAGGGTCGGAGACAGGGTTTTACGAGCAGTACTTC,TRBV3-1/TRBV3-2,TRBD1,16,NA,TRBJ2-7
CATSRARDGGSWPLHF,TGCGCCACCTCGAGGGCCCGGGACGGGGGGAGTTGGCCCCTCCACTTT,TRBV10-2,NA,16,NA,TRBJ1-6
CASSKGDRHTEAFF,TGTGCCAGCAGCAAAGGGGACAGACACACTGAAGCTTTCTTT,TRBV21-1,NA,14,once,TRBJ1-1
CASSLGGGGITDTQYF,TGTGCCAGCAGCCTAGGTGGAGGTGGGATCACAGATACGCAGTATTTT,TRBV5-4,NA,16,NA,TRBJ2-3
CASSPHGDREKYYGYTF,TGTGCCAGCAGTCCTCACGGGGACAGGGAGAAATACTATGGCTACACCTTC,TRBV25-1,TRBD1,17,NA,TRBJ1-2
CASSQGGQGGREKLFF,TGTGCCAGCAGCCAAGGGGGTCAGGGAGGGCGTGAAAAACTGTTTTTT,TRBV3-1/TRBV3-2,NA,16,NA,TRBJ1-4
CASSFGLYEQYF,TGTGCCAGCAGCTTCGGACTGTACGAGCAGTACTTC,TRBV11-2,NA,12,NA,TRBJ2-7
CATSRDLDTSYNEQFF,TGTGCCACCAGCAGAGATCTGGACACCTCCTACAATGAGCAGTTCTTC,TRBV15,NA,16,NA,TRBJ2-1
CASRGATYGYTF,TGCGCCAGCCGGGGGGCCACCTATGGCTACACCTTC,TRBV5-1,NA,12,few,TRBJ1-2
CASSYGGSSSYEQYF,TGTGCCAGCAGCTATGGAGGGTCATCCTCCTACGAGCAGTACTTC,TRBV5-6,NA,15,NA,TRBJ2-7
CASSLEGLAVTGELFF,TGTGCCAGCAGCTTGGAGGGACTAGCAGTTACCGGGGAGCTGTTTTTT,TRBV5-6,TRBD2,16,NA,TRBJ2-2
CASRVSSGNTIYF,TGTGCCAGCAGGGTGAGCTCTGGAAACACCATATATTTT,TRBV2,NA,13,NA,TRBJ1-3
CASSARTGSSTEAFF,TGTGCCAGCAGCGCGCGGACAGGCTCGAGCACTGAAGCTTTCTTT,TRBV9,TRBD1,15,few,TRBJ1-1
CASSFGSGETVKLFF,TGTGCCAGCAGCTTTGGGTCAGGGGAGACGGTAAAACTGTTTTTT,TRBV5-4,NA,15,NA,TRBJ1-4
CASSLGRDRGRGEQYF,TGTGCCAGCAGCTTAGGTCGGGACAGGGGACGTGGGGAGCAGTACTTC,TRBV7-9,TRBD1,16,NA,TRBJ2-7
CASSLDSGVYEQYF,TGTGCCAGCAGCTTGGATAGCGGGGTCTACGAGCAGTACTTC,TRBV5-4,TRBD2,14,NA,TRBJ2-7
CAISESGEAYEQYF,TGTGCCATCAGTGAGTCGGGGGAGGCCTACGAGCAGTACTTC,TRBV10-3,NA,14,few,TRBJ2-7
CASSITGAAGNTIYF,TGTGCCAGTAGTATAACTGGGGCGGCTGGAAACACCATATATTTT,TRBV19,NA,15,NA,TRBJ1-3
CASSLGRGRNTEAFF,TGCGCCAGCAGCTTGGGTAGGGGAAGGAACACTGAAGCTTTCTTT,TRBV5-1,NA,15,NA,TRBJ1-1
CASSSPGGRYGYTF,TGTGCCAGTAGTAGCCCGGGGGGGAGATATGGCTACACCTTC,TRBV19,NA,14,NA,TRBJ1-2
CASKGPSYNEQFF,TGTGCCAGTAAGGGGCCTTCCTACAATGAGCAGTTCTTC,TRBV19,NA,13,NA,TRBJ2-1
CASSLGQGGYTEAFF,TGTGCCAGCAGCCTAGGACAGGGTGGATACACTGAAGCTTTCTTT,TRBV5-4,TRBD1,15,NA,TRBJ1-1
CASSEGQLNEKLFF,TGTGCCAGCAGTGAGGGGCAGCTTAATGAAAAACTGTTTTTT,TRBV6-1,NA,14,NA,TRBJ1-4
CASSPFGRHYGYTF,TGTGCCAGCAGCCCGTTTGGGCGACACTATGGCTACACCTTC,TRBV7-8,NA,14,NA,TRBJ1-2
CASSRDTTSGAGGTQYF,TGCGCCAGCAGCCGAGATACGACTAGCGGGGCGGGGGGGACCCAGTACTTC,TRBV4-1,TRBD2,17,NA,TRBJ2-5
CASQGVGDTEAFF,TGTGCCAGTCAAGGGGTTGGGGACACTGAAGCTTTCTTT,TRBV2,NA,13,NA,TRBJ1-1
CASSVAKGDFTEAFF,TGTGCCAGCAGCGTAGCTAAAGGGGATTTCACTGAAGCTTTCTTT,TRBV9,NA,15,NA,TRBJ1-1
CASSQLGLNTYNEQFF,TGTGCCAGCAGCCAGCTGGGACTTAATACCTACAATGAGCAGTTCTTC,TRBV14,NA,16,NA,TRBJ2-1
CASSLKVGADTQYF,TGTGCCAGCAGCTTGAAGGTCGGGGCAGATACGCAGTATTTT,TRBV5-6,NA,14,NA,TRBJ2-3
CASSQAPSGNTIYF,TGTGCCAGCTCCCAAGCCCCCTCTGGAAACACCATATATTTT,TRBV18,NA,14,NA,TRBJ1-3
CASSLATGYEQYF,TGTGCCAGCAGCTTGGCGACAGGCTACGAGCAGTACTTC,TRBV11-2,NA,13,NA,TRBJ2-7
CASSSRGDAGNTIYF,TGTGCCAGCAGCTCCCGGGGGGACGCTGGAAACACCATATATTTT,TRBV7-6,NA,15,NA,TRBJ1-3
CATKQDSLSYGYTF,TGCGCCACTAAGCAGGACAGCCTTTCCTATGGCTACACCTTC,TRBV5-1,NA,14,NA,TRBJ1-2
CASSPLMGVPEQFF,TGTGCCAGTAGTCCGCTTATGGGCGTTCCTGAGCAGTTCTTC,TRBV19,NA,14,NA,TRBJ2-1
CASGGTSGPYEQYF,TGTGCCAGTGGGGGGACTAGCGGGCCCTACGAGCAGTACTTC,TRBV19,TRBD2,14,NA,TRBJ2-7
CASSLGQNSPLHF,TGTGCCAGCAGTTTGGGGCAGAATTCACCCCTCCACTTT,TRBV12-3/TRBV12-4,NA,13,NA,TRBJ1-6
CASSYKGAGNTIYF,TGTGCCAGCAGTTACAAGGGGGCGGGAAACACCATATATTTT,TRBV6-6,TRBD1,14,NA,TRBJ1-3